This T cell receptor (beta chain) was retrieved from a study of blood T cell repertoires in COVID-19. Overall study context: From the United States, Italy and Spain came samples of acute and convalescent COVID-19. PBMCs, B-cell-depleted T cells, or T cells provided the cDNA or gDNA that made up the material.

Source study methods: The authors estimated nucleated cell counts from reference gene primer amplification. Some clones are missing from TCRdb's copy, which holds only in-frame ones; the method was immunoSEQ multiplex PCR. V, J and clone size are those of that table, while D and trimming were read from the DNA. In the table there are about 59,000 clones, approximately 78% of which are singletons. The CDR3 is 14 amino acids. V gave up 5 bases and J gave up 5 bases, with 10 bases separating them. CDR1 MNHEY and CDR2 SMNVEV come from the germline V gene (reference sequence). The sample was peripheral blood. This TCR was recovered from a man older than 75 with acute or convalescent COVID-19. J is TRBJ1-6 and V is TRBV27, with unresolved D. CDR3 nucleotide sequence: TGTGCCAGCAGTAATACACAAGATAATTCACCCCTCCACTTT. Translating gives CASSNTQDNSPLHF.